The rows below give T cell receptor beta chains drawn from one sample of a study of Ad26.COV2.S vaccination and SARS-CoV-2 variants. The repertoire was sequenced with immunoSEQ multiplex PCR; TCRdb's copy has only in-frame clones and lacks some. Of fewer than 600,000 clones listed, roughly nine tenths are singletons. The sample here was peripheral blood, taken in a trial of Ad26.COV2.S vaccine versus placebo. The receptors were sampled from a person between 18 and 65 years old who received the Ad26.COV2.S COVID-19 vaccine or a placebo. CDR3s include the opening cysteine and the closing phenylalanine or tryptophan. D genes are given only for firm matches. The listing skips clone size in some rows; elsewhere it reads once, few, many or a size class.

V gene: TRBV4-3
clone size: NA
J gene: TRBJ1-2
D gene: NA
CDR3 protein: CASSRRAVDGYTF
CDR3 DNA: TGCGCCAGCAGCCGGCGGGCCGTGGATGGCTACACCTTC

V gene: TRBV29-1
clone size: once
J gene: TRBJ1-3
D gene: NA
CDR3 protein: CSVARDISGNTIYF
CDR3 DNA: TGCAGCGTTGCCCGGGACATCTCTGGAAACACCATATATTTT

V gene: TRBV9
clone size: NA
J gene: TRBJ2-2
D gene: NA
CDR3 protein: CASSVQTKGELFF
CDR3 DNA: TGTGCCAGCAGCGTGCAAACAAAGGGGGAGCTGTTTTTT

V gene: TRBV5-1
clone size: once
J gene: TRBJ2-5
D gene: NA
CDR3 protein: CASSLGFIGETQYF
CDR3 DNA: TGCGCCAGCAGCTTGGGGTTCATCGGGGAGACCCAGTACTTC

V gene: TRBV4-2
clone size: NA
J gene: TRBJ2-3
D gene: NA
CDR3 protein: CASSPRLGAPTDTQYF
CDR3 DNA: TGTGCCAGCAGCCCGAGACTAGGAGCCCCCACAGATACGCAGTATTTT

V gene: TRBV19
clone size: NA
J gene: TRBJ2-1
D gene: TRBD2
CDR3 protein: CASTSSGNHNEQFF
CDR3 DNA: TGTGCCAGTACCAGTAGCGGGAACCACAATGAGCAGTTCTTC

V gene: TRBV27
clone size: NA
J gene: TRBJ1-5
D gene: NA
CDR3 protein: CASSLFRDQPQHF
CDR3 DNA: TGTGCCAGCAGTTTATTCAGGGATCAGCCCCAGCATTTT

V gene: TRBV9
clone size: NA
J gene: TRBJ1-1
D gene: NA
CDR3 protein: CASSPRPAALNTEAFF
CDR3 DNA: TGTGCCAGCAGCCCACGCCCAGCCGCGCTGAACACTGAAGCTTTCTTT

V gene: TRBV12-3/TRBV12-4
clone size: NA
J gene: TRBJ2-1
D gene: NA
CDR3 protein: CASSSLRLLGQFF
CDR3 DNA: TGTGCCAGCAGTTCATTACGCCTCCTCGGTCAGTTCTTC

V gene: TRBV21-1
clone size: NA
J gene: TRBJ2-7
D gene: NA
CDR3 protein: CASSKPRQGHEQYF
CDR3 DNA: TGTGCCAGCAGCAAACCTCGACAGGGTCACGAGCAGTACTTC

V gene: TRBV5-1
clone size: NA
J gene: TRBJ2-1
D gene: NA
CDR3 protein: CASSLVRGGNNEQFF
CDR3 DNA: TGCGCCAGCAGCTTGGTCCGGGGAGGTAACAATGAGCAGTTCTTC

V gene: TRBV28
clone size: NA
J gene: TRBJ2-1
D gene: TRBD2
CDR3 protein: CASSQVPGLAGAPMVNEQFF
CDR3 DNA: TGTGCCAGCAGTCAAGTACCGGGACTAGCGGGAGCGCCCATGGTCAATGAGCAGTTCTTC

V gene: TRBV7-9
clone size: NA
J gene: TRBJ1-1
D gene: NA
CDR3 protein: CASSFLGGANTEAFF
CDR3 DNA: TGTGCCAGCAGCTTTTTAGGGGGGGCGAACACTGAAGCTTTCTTT

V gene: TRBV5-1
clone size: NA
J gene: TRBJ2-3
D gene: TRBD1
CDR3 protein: CASSYRDRDTDTQYF
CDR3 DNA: TGCGCCAGCAGCTACCGGGACAGGGACACAGATACGCAGTATTTT

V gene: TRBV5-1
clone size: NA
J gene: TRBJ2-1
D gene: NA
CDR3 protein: CASSLASPFNEQFF
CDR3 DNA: TGCGCCAGCAGCTTGGCTTCGCCGTTCAATGAGCAGTTCTTC

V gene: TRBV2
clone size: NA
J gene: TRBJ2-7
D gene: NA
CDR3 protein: CASSEEGEYEQYF
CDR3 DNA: TGTGCCAGCAGTGAAGAGGGGGAATACGAGCAGTACTTC

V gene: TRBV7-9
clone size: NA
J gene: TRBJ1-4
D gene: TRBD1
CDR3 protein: CASSAGGFEKLFF
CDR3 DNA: TGTGCCAGCAGCGCAGGGGGATTCGAAAAACTGTTTTTT

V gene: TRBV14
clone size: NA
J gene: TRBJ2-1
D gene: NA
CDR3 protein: CASSQRQGGGNEQFF
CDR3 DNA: TGTGCCAGCAGCCAAAGGCAGGGGGGTGGTAATGAGCAGTTCTTC

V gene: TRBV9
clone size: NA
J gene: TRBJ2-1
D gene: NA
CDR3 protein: CASSAFVNEQFF
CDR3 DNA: TGTGCCAGCAGCGCCTTCGTCAATGAGCAGTTCTTC

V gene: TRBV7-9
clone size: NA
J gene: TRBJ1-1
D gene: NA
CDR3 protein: CASSWDHTEAFF
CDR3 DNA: TGTGCCAGCAGCTGGGACCACACTGAAGCTTTCTTT

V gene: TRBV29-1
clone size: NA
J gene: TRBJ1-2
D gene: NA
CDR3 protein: CSVERQPYGYTF
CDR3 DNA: TGCAGCGTTGAAAGACAGCCCTATGGCTACACCTTC

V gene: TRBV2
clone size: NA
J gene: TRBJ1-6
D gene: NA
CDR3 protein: CASSERTPSSYNSPLHF
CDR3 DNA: TGTGCCAGCAGTGAAAGGACGCCGAGCTCCTATAATTCACCCCTCCACTTT